This section outlines one TCR beta chain sequence together with its context. These data belong to a study of blood T cell repertoires in COVID-19. V was pared by 4 bases and J by 5 bases, with 8 bases of the junction left unmatched. CDR1 is SEHNR, CDR2 FQNEAQ, per germline (reference sequence). The CDR3 covers 15 residues. The assay was immunoSEQ multiplex PCR, and TCRdb's table has in-frame clones only and misses some. In the table there are approximately 110,000 clones, roughly two thirds of which are singletons. The chain has TRBV7-9 and TRBJ1-5; 7 bases agree with TRBD1. Sequenced input: peripheral blood. This receptor was obtained from an older man with acute or convalescent COVID-19. The chain's CDR3 is CASSSSDRADQPQHF. The CDR3 coding sequence is TGTGCCAGCAGCTCCTCCGACAGGGCAGATCAGCCCCAGCATTTT.